The next 20 T cell receptor beta chains were all read from a single sample in a study of T-cell memory formation after mild COVID-19. TCRdb passed the 5' RACE reads through MiXCR, listing each CDR3 protein once. The table has just over 200,000 distinct CDR3 sequences, 9.5% seen once. Sequencing was done on a sample of PBMCs or a T cell subset sorted from them (not recorded which). The receptor source for this set is a man between 18 and 35 years old who had mild COVID-19 (a few samples of this study predate the infection). Cell type and time point are not known.

This clonotype was detected only a few times. The genes are TRBV23-1 and TRBJ2-1, with 9 bases fitting TRBD1. TRBV23-1 is an open reading frame whose function is uncertain. This CDR3 contains 14 residues. With 4 bases clipped from V and 6 bases from J, the junction kept 4 bases outside the gene matches. In DNA form, the CDR3 reads TGCGCCAGCAGTCTTGGGACAGGGTGCAATGAGCAGTTCTTC. As protein: CASSLGTGCNEQFF.

There are many counts of this clonotype. This chain joins TRBV7-9 and TRBJ2-1, with 11 bases aligning to TRBD2. J was trimmed by 7 bases and V by 1 base; bases with no gene match: 15. This CDR3 has 19 residues. CDR1 SEHNR and CDR2 FQNEAQ come from the germline V gene (reference sequence). CDR3 amino acids: CASSLVFFAAWTSGNEQFF. Written as DNA, the CDR3 is TGTGCCAGCAGCTTAGTGTTCTTCGCCGCCTGGACTAGCGGGAATGAGCAGTTCTTC. The whole variable domain, filled in from reference TRBV7-9 and TRBJ2-1, reads DTGVSQNPRHKITKRGQNVTFRCDPISEHNRLYWYRQTLGQGPEFLTYFQNEAQLEKSRLLSDRFSAERPKGSFSTLEIQRTEQGDSAMYLCASSLVFFAAWTSGNEQFFGPGTRLTVL.

The CDR3 reads CASSFLGNEKLFF. Written as DNA, the CDR3 is TGTGCCAGCAGTTTTCTGGGTAATGAAAAACTGTTTTTT. The J gene is TRBJ1-4, the V gene TRBV12-3 or TRBV12-4, with D uncertain. Trimming took 3 bases from V and 4 from J, leaving 6 bases between them. The CDR3 loop spans 13 amino acids.

This clonotype appeared a few times. The chain recombines TRBV6-1 with TRBJ1-2; no reliable D call. Germline V gives CDR1 MNHNS, CDR2 SASEGT. The germline V and J ends were trimmed by 4 bases and 4 bases, with 10 bases remaining between them. The CDR3 spans 13 residues. The CDR3 region is CASSGRPVYGYTF. The CDR3 DNA is TGTGCCAGCAGTGGCCGACCGGTCTATGGCTACACCTTC.

The chain uses TRBV20-1 and TRBJ2-3, with D perhaps assigned TRBD1 or TRBD2 (5 bases each). CDR1 DFQATT and CDR2 SNEGSKA come from the germline V gene (reference sequence). Trimming left V 3 bases short and J 5 bases short, with 12 bases between. The CDR3 is 13 residues long. CDR3 sequence (DNA): TGCAGTGCTAGGAGGGACGTCAAAGATACGCAGTATTTT. Encoded protein: CSARRDVKDTQYF.

This sequence joins TRBV29-1 and TRBJ2-3; D is undetermined. This CDR3 region has 11 residues. Germline assignment: CDR1 SQVTM and CDR2 ANQGSEA. V was cut by 8 bases and J by 1 base, with 7 bases left in between. In DNA form, the CDR3 reads TGCAGCATCAGAGGCACAGATACGCAGTATTTT. Amino acid sequence: CSIRGTDTQYF.

This clonotype has ten or more counts. V and J are TRBV7-9 and TRBJ2-7; D perhaps matches TRBD1 (5 bases). This CDR3 region has 12 residues. Germline loops: CDR1 SEHNR, CDR2 FQNEAQ (reference sequence). The ends were cut back, 5 bases at V and 9 bases at J, with 14 bases in the middle. Here the CDR3 DNA reads TGTGCCAGCAGCCACGACGATCAGGGGCAGTACGTC. Its protein product is CASSHDDQGQYV.

V is TRBV2 and J is TRBJ1-2, with D unresolved. This CDR3 has 12 residues. Germline loops: CDR1 SNHLY, CDR2 FYNNEI. V was clipped by 8 bases and J by 0 bases, with 7 bases between them. The CDR3 nucleotides are TGTGCCAGCTCTGAAGCTAACTATGGCTACACCTTC. Translation: CASSEANYGYTF.

This clonotype was seen at least ten times. In DNA form, the CDR3 reads TGTGCCAGCAGCTTTTACACAGATACGCAGTATTTT. Its protein product is CASSFYTDTQYF. This chain joins TRBV7-2 and TRBJ2-3; D uncertain. V was shortened by 3 bases and J by 2 bases, with 3 bases between the two germline ends. The CDR3 covers 12 residues. Germline V gives CDR1 SGHTA, CDR2 FQGNSA. Full variable domain (rest looked up from reference TRBV7-2 and TRBJ2-3): GAGVSQSPSNKVTEKGKDVELRCDPISGHTALYWYRQSLGQGLEFLIYFQGNSAPDKSGLPSDRFSAERTGGSVSTLTIQRTQQEDSAVYLCASSFYTDTQYFGPGTRLTVL.

This clonotype was seen only a few times. This chain connects TRBV7-2 to TRBJ2-7, with 12 bases aligning to TRBD2. Germline CDR1 is SGHTA and CDR2 is FQGNSA. CDR3 length: 15 residues. V was clipped by 6 bases and J by 0 bases; unmatched bases: 3. CDR3 sequence (DNA): TGTGCCAGCAGTCGGACTAGCGGGGCCTCCTACGAGCAGTACTTC. It specifies CASSRTSGASYEQYF.

This clonotype was found many times. This chain connects TRBV7-9 to TRBJ2-3; 7 bases match TRBD2. The length of the CDR3 is 15 residues. From germline, CDR1 is SEHNR and CDR2 FQNEAQ (reference sequence). V lost 2 bases to trimming and J lost 2 bases; unmatched junction nucleotides: 4. The CDR3 is CASSLLGLSTDTQYF. CDR3 in DNA: TGTGCCAGCAGCTTATTGGGACTATCCACAGATACGCAGTATTTT.

This clonotype was picked up a small number of times. The rearrangement uses TRBV12-3 or TRBV12-4 and TRBJ1-1; TRBD1 is a possible D gene (6 bases). This CDR3 is built from 15 residues. Between the trimmed V and J ends, which lost 4 bases and 7 bases, there was a span of 19 bases. CDR3 sequence (DNA): TGTGCCAGCAGTTCCAGGGTTAAGGGGGATAATGAAGCTTTCTTT. Its translation is CASSSRVKGDNEAFF.

This clonotype was seen ten or more times. The rearrangement uses TRBV7-2 and TRBJ2-4; 9 bases line up with TRBD1. Per the germline V gene, CDR1 is SGHTA and CDR2 is FQGNSA. CDR3 length equals 14 residues. The trim removed 7 bases at V and 5 bases at J, leaving 6 bases unmatched. Here the CDR3 DNA reads TGTGCCAGCAATCCGGGACAGGGACAAAACATTCAGTACTTC. Residues: CASNPGQGQNIQYF.

This chain uses TRBV5-1 with TRBJ1-4; possible D gene TRBD1, 6 bases. With 1 base removed from V and 7 bases from J, the gap between germline ends came to 17 bases. The V gene's germline CDR1 is SGHRS and CDR2 YFSETQ. CDR3 length: 16 amino acids. The DNA of the CDR3 is TGCGCCAGCAGCTTGAGATCTGGGGGCACTGGTGAAAAACTGTTTTTT. It specifies CASSLRSGGTGEKLFF.

This clonotype appeared once. Since a much larger clone is just one base distant, this may be a read error. The chain couples TRBV7-2 to TRBJ2-3, with D hard to call. CDR1 and CDR2 from the germline V gene are SGHTA and FQGNSA. The CDR3 covers 13 residues. The CDR3 sequence: CARSLIDGSEQYF. The DNA of the CDR3 is TGTGCCCGCAGCTTAATCGACGGGTCTGAGCAGTATTTT.

The chain links TRBV2 to TRBJ2-4; D gene uncertain. Between the trimmed V and J ends, which lost 3 bases and 0 bases, there was a span of 9 bases. This CDR3 has 15 residues. Germline V gene sequence: CDR1 SNHLY, CDR2 FYNNEI. CDR3 in amino acids: CASSDPSGAKNIQYF. CDR3 DNA: TGTGCCAGCAGTGACCCGTCAGGAGCCAAAAACATTCAGTACTTC.

This chain links TRBV7-3 with TRBJ2-5; 11 bases line up with TRBD2. Germline CDR1 is SGHTA and CDR2 is FQGTGA. The CDR3 spans 19 residues. V lost 1 base, J lost 3 bases, and 13 bases stayed unmatched. The CDR3 is CASSLMGSALAGAKETQYF. The CDR3 coding sequence is TGTGCCAGCAGCTTAATGGGCTCAGCACTAGCGGGGGCTAAAGAGACCCAGTACTTC.

This clonotype was seen many times. J is TRBJ2-5 and V is TRBV29-1; D may match TRBD1 or TRBD2 (5 bases each). Trimming took off 3 bases at V and 1 base at J, with 9 bases between the two ends. The CDR3 sequence is 13 residues long. The germline V gene has CDR1 SQVTM and CDR2 ANQGSEA. CDR3 sequence reads: CSVDEGPQETQYF. CDR3 in DNA: TGCAGCGTTGATGAGGGACCCCAAGAGACCCAGTACTTC. Together with reference TRBV29-1 and TRBJ2-5, the CDR3 gives the full variable domain: SAVISQKPSRDICQRGTSLTIQCQVDSQVTMMFWYRQQPGQSLTLIATANQGSEATYESGFVIDKFPISRPNLTFSTLTVSNMSPEDSSIYLCSVDEGPQETQYFGPGTRLLVL.

This clonotype was counted many times. The chain recombines TRBV4-1 with TRBJ2-3; TRBD2 matches at 8 bases. V trimming: 0 bases; J trimming: 2 bases; junction bases outside the gene matches: 7. Germline CDR1 and CDR2: MGHRA and YSYEKL. The CDR3 sequence is 17 residues long. The CDR3 coding sequence is TGCGCCAGCAGCCAAGAATCACTAGCGGTGAACACAGATACGCAGTATTTT. This translates into CASSQESLAVNTDTQYF.

Only a few counts were recorded for this clonotype. The CDR3 coding sequence is TGTGCCAGCAGCGCAGACAGTTATGGCTACACCTTC. It specifies CASSADSYGYTF. This rearrangement joins TRBV7-2 to TRBJ1-2; D perhaps matches TRBD1 (5 bases). Trimming stripped 5 bases from V and 5 bases from J, with 9 bases between. Germline-derived CDR1 and CDR2 are SGHTA and FQGNSA. The CDR3 consists of 12 residues.